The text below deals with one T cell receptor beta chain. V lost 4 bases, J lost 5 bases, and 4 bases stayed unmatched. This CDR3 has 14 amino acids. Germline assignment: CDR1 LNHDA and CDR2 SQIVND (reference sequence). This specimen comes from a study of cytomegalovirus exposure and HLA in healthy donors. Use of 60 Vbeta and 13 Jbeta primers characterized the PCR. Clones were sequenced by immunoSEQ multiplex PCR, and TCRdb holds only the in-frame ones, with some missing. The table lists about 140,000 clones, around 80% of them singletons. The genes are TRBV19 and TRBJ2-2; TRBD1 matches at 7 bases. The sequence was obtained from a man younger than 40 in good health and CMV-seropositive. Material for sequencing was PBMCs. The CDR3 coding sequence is TGTGCCAGTAGTAACGACAGGGTTACCGGGGAGCTGTTTTTT. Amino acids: CASSNDRVTGELFF.